Listed here are 26 T cell receptor beta chains from one sample, sequenced in a study of T cell changes during pregnancy in multiple sclerosis. The protocol was immunoSEQ multiplex PCR, while the TCRdb copy is restricted to in-frame clones and leaves out a portion. The table shows nearly 20,000 clones, with roughly 85% occurring only once. The source was CD8+ T cells from peripheral blood mononuclear cells, collected in the third trimester of pregnancy. The receptors here all came from a female donor in good health, enrolled as a control in a pregnancy study.

The V and J genes are TRBV13 and TRBJ2-7; a weak D match, TRBD2 (5 bases). Germline V gene sequence: CDR1 PRHDT, CDR2 FYEKMQ (reference sequence). The CDR3 extends over 14 amino acids. Between the trimmed V and J ends, which lost 1 base and 2 bases, there was a span of 9 bases. The CDR3 DNA sequence: TGTGCCAGCAGCTTAGTACGGGGTACCTACGAGCAGTACTTC. Amino acids: CASSLVRGTYEQYF.

This clone was observed a few times. The gene calls are TRBV21-1 and TRBJ1-1. TRBV21-1 represents a pseudogene. The CDR3 is 12 residues long. The CDR3 region is CAPTTGNTEAFF. DNA for the CDR3: TGTGCCCCCACGACGGGAAACACTGAAGCTTTCTTT.

The chain carries TRBV5-1 and TRBJ2-7; D uncertain. This CDR3 is 13 amino acids long. The V end lost 0 bases, the J end lost 3 bases, and 7 bases lay between the germline ends. The germline gives CDR1 SGHRS, CDR2 YFSETQ. CDR3 loop: CASSLAADYEQYF. The CDR3 nucleotides read TGCGCCAGCAGCTTGGCGGCGGACTACGAGCAGTACTTC. The complete variable domain, with remaining parts taken from reference TRBV5-1 and TRBJ2-7, reads KAGVTQTPRYLIKTRGQQVTLSCSPISGHRSVSWYQQTPGQGLQFLFEYFSETQRNKGNFPGRFSGRQFSNSRSEMNVSTLELGDSALYLCASSLAADYEQYFGPGTRLTVT.

J is TRBJ2-1 and V is TRBV7-9, with D maybe TRBD1 (6 bases). This CDR3 is 13 amino acids long. Deletions cut 6 bases from V and 11 bases from J, with 17 bases between. Germline CDR1 SEHNR, CDR2 FQNEAQ (reference sequence). CDR3 sequence: CASRPPEGVQQFF. The CDR3 DNA sequence: TGTGCCAGCAGACCCCCCGAGGGGGTTCAGCAGTTCTTC.

The chain recombines TRBV6-1 with TRBJ1-2; possible D gene TRBD1, 5 bases. Per germline, CDR1 MNHNS and CDR2 SASEGT. The CDR3 is 14 residues long. The V end was cut by 8 bases, the J end by 3 bases, with 16 bases between. The CDR3 bases are TGTGCCAGCGTGACGGGGGGAGGGGACTATGGCTACACCTTC. This sequence encodes CASVTGGGDYGYTF.

The chain combines TRBV4-1 with TRBJ2-2; no reliable D call. Germline values: CDR1 MGHRA, CDR2 YSYEKL. This CDR3 comprises 15 residues. V gave up 1 base and J gave up 5 bases, with 11 bases separating them. DNA of the CDR3: TGCGCCAGCAGCCAAGGGAGCCCAAATACCGGGGAGCTGTTTTTT. It translates to CASSQGSPNTGELFF.

V is TRBV19 and J is TRBJ2-1, with D possibly matching TRBD1 (5 bases). V lost 7 bases and J 12 bases, leaving 16 bases between the germline ends. The CDR3 extends over 12 amino acids. CDR1 is LNHDA, CDR2 SQIVND, per germline (reference sequence). CDR3: CASTPQGGRQFF. The CDR3 DNA reads as TGTGCCAGTACCCCGCAGGGCGGTCGGCAGTTCTTC. The variable domain in full, with the rest retrieved from reference TRBV19 and TRBJ2-1, is DGGITQSPKYLFRKEGQNVTLSCEQNLNHDAMYWYRQDPGQGLRLIYYSQIVNDFQKGDIAEGYSVSREKKESFPLTVTSAQKNPTAFYLCASTPQGGRQFFGPGTRLTVL.

The genes are TRBV6-4 and TRBJ2-3, with 7 bases lining up with TRBD1. V shed 0 bases and J 6 bases; nucleotides not matched to a gene: 6. The CDR3 is 15 residues long. Per germline, CDR1 MRHNA and CDR2 SNTAGT. CDR3 sequence (DNA): TGTGCCAGCAGTGACTCCCCAGGGGGTTCTGATACGCAGTATTTT. Protein: CASSDSPGGSDTQYF.

The gene calls are TRBV2 and TRBJ2-3; D possibly corresponds to TRBD2 (5 bases). This CDR3 comprises 13 residues. The V and J ends lost 7 bases and 4 bases respectively, with 12 bases between them. Germline-derived CDR1 and CDR2 are SNHLY and FYNNEI. The CDR3 sequence: CASIRDGPDTQYF. The CDR3 coding sequence is TGTGCCAGCATTCGGGATGGGCCAGATACGCAGTATTTT.

V is TRBV4-1 and J is TRBJ2-1; 13 bases line up with TRBD2. V lost 4 bases to trimming and J lost 4 bases; unmatched junction nucleotides: 1. Germline V gives CDR1 MGHRA, CDR2 YSYEKL. The CDR3 is 15 residues long. CDR3 DNA sequence: TGCGCCAGCAGCCGGACTAGCGGGGGATACAATGAGCAGTTCTTC. Its protein product is CASSRTSGGYNEQFF.

The CDR3 protein is CASSLWEEDNEQFF. The CDR3 nucleotides are TGTGCCAGCAGTTTATGGGAGGAGGACAATGAGCAGTTCTTC. The chain recombines TRBV27 with TRBJ2-1, with D perhaps matching TRBD2 (6 bases). The CDR3 is 14 residues long. V lost 1 base to trimming and J lost 5 bases, with 9 bases between them. Germline-derived CDR1 and CDR2 are MNHEY and SMNVEV (reference sequence).

The genes are TRBV10-3 and TRBJ2-7; D gene ambiguous. Trimming pared 0 bases from V and 2 bases from J, leaving 14 bases between. This CDR3 is built from 16 residues. Germline values: CDR1 ENHRY, CDR2 SYGVKD. The CDR3 DNA sequence: TGTGCCATCAGTGAGTCCGTGGGCCCTCCCCCCTACGAGCAGTACTTC. Its translation is CAISESVGPPPYEQYF.

V is TRBV4-3 and J is TRBJ1-4, with D possibly being TRBD1 (6 bases). Germline values: CDR1 LGHNA, CDR2 YSLEER. With 1 base removed from V and 4 bases from J, the gap between germline ends came to 13 bases. The CDR3 is 16 residues long. DNA of the CDR3: TGCGCCAGCAGCCAAGTTGGAGGACAGCTTAATGAAAAACTGTTTTTT. This translates into CASSQVGGQLNEKLFF.

V usage is TRBV9 and J usage is TRBJ1-5; possibly TRBD1 for D (6 bases). Germline CDR1 reads SGDLS; CDR2 reads YYNGEE. Trimming took off 0 bases at V and 4 bases at J, with 8 bases between the two ends. This CDR3 is 14 amino acids long. The CDR3 reads CASSVGDRNQPQHF. CDR3 DNA sequence: TGTGCCAGCAGCGTAGGCGACAGGAATCAGCCCCAGCATTTT. The full variable domain, with the rest looked up from reference TRBV9 and TRBJ1-5, is DSGVTQTPKHLITATGQRVTLRCSPRSGDLSVYWYQQSLDQGLQFLIQYYNGEERAKGNILERFSAQQFPDLHSELNLSSLELGDSALYFCASSVGDRNQPQHFGDGTRLSIL.

The chain has TRBV9 and TRBJ2-3; TRBD2 matches 14 bases. V gave up 1 base and J gave up 1 base; unmatched junction bases: 17. The CDR3 has 22 amino acids. Per the germline V gene, CDR1 is SGDLS and CDR2 is YYNGEE. The CDR3 is CASSVSPRKRLAGGSGTDTQYF. CDR3 nucleotide sequence: TGTGCCAGCAGCGTAAGCCCCAGGAAAAGACTAGCGGGGGGGTCCGGCACAGATACGCAGTATTTT. The variable domain in full, completed from reference TRBV9 and TRBJ2-3, reads DSGVTQTPKHLITATGQRVTLRCSPRSGDLSVYWYQQSLDQGLQFLIQYYNGEERAKGNILERFSAQQFPDLHSELNLSSLELGDSALYFCASSVSPRKRLAGGSGTDTQYFGPGTRLTVL.

The chain recombines TRBV27 with TRBJ2-6; 7 nucleotides agree with TRBD1. This CDR3 comprises 14 residues. Germline CDR1 MNHEY, CDR2 SMNVEV (reference sequence). V was clipped by 6 bases and J by 10 bases; unmatched bases: 9. The CDR3 sequence: CASRELQGRNVLTF. The CDR3 DNA is TGTGCCAGCAGGGAATTACAGGGGAGAAACGTCCTGACTTTC.

Concerning this clone: Compared with germline, one end of the junction differs, possibly owing to a read error. This rearrangement joins TRBV18 to TRBJ2-7; D may be TRBD2 (5 bases). The CDR3 is 13 amino acids. Germline assignment: CDR1 KGHSH and CDR2 LQKENI. CDR3 sequence: CASSPYGEYEQHF. Here the CDR3 DNA reads TGTGCCAGCTCACCCTATGGGGAGTACGAGCAGCACTTC.

The rearrangement joins TRBV27 to TRBJ2-7; 7 bases line up with TRBD1. Germline CDR1 is MNHEY and CDR2 is SMNVEV (reference sequence). The J segment lost 5 bases and the V segment lost 4 bases, leaving 8 bases of the junction unmatched. CDR3 size: 14 residues. As DNA, the CDR3 is TGTGCCAGCAGTTCCCGACAGGGTGTAAACGAGCAGTACTTC. Encoded protein: CASSSRQGVNEQYF.

The chain couples TRBV7-9 to TRBJ1-1; D is uncertain. V lost 5 bases and J 4 bases, leaving 11 bases between the germline ends. The CDR3 totals 13 residues. Germline V lookup: CDR1 SEHNR, CDR2 FQNEAQ (reference sequence). The CDR3: CASSPELVTEAFF. The CDR3 region has the DNA TGTGCCAGCAGCCCCGAACTTGTCACTGAAGCTTTCTTT.

V and J are TRBV27 and TRBJ2-1; D remains ambiguous. The CDR3 has 12 amino acids. The ends were cut back, 8 bases at V and 7 bases at J, with 12 bases in the middle. Germline CDR1 reads MNHEY; CDR2 reads SMNVEV (reference sequence). CDR3 sequence (DNA): TGTGCCAGCCGCCACGGAGTAAATGAGCAGTTCTTC. This sequence encodes CASRHGVNEQFF.

This chain links TRBV15 with TRBJ1-4, with 8 bases matching TRBD1. The CDR3 length is 15 residues. Looked up from germline, CDR1 is LNHNV and CDR2 is YYDKDF (reference sequence). The trim removed 4 bases at V and 5 bases at J, leaving 6 bases unmatched. The CDR3, as DNA: TGTGCCACCAGCACCCAGACAGGGGTAAATGAAAAACTGTTTTTT. Its translation is CATSTQTGVNEKLFF.

The table lists this clone with a few counts. V is TRBV27 and J is TRBJ1-5, with 7 bases identical to TRBD1. Trimming at V came to 4 bases and at J to 4 bases, leaving 7 bases not matched to a gene. The germline gives CDR1 MNHEY, CDR2 SMNVEV (reference sequence). There are 15 residues in the CDR3. For the CDR3, the DNA is TGTGCCAGCAGTTCAGCACAGGGGCCTAATCAGCCCCAGCATTTT. Translated: CASSSAQGPNQPQHF.

This chain links TRBV7-9 with TRBJ1-3, with D hard to call. V lost 10 bases, J lost 0 bases, and 10 bases lay in between. The CDR3 totals 13 residues. The germline CDR1 and CDR2 sequences are SEHNR and FQNEAQ (reference sequence). As DNA, the CDR3 is TGTGCCACAATCACAGCCTCTGGAAACACCATATATTTT. Translating it yields CATITASGNTIYF.

A single count supports this clone. The V call is TRBV7-3, the J call TRBJ1-1, with no clear D. CDR3 length: 16 amino acids. The germline V gene encodes CDR1 SGHTA and CDR2 FQGTGA. V lost 5 bases to trimming and J lost 9 bases, with 25 bases between them. The CDR3 region has the DNA TGTGCCAGCAGCCCCATGGGCCAGGCCCTTACAGTCCAAGCTTTCTTT. Translated, it gives CASSPMGQALTVQAFF.

The chain couples TRBV9 to TRBJ2-1; TRBD2 matches at 9 bases. CDR1 is SGDLS and CDR2 is YYNGEE in the germline V gene. The CDR3 is 11 residues long. J lost 13 bases, V lost 4 bases, and 3 bases had no gene match. This CDR3 reads CASSSSGVQFF. The CDR3 nucleotides are TGTGCCAGCAGCTCTAGCGGGGTACAGTTCTTC.

This sequence joins TRBV7-6 and TRBJ1-3, with D possibly being TRBD1 (6 bases). The CDR3 is 18 amino acids. Trimming took 3 bases from V and 0 from J, leaving 18 bases between them. Germline loops: CDR1 SGHVS, CDR2 FNYEAQ. CDR3 loop: CASSFDIQGPFSGNTIYF. The CDR3 nucleotides read TGTGCCAGCAGCTTCGACATACAGGGACCTTTCTCTGGAAACACCATATATTTT.